This entry lists 17 T cell receptor beta chains sequenced from one sample in a study of OX40 agonist ivuxolimab in advanced cancers. Sequenced by immunoSEQ multiplex PCR; TCRdb stores in-frame clones only, minus some. The table lists roughly 67,000 clones, more than 85% of them singletons. The sample here was CD4+ or CD8+ T cells sorted from blood, taken in a trial of the OX40 agonist ivuxolimab. The receptors were sampled from an adult with an advanced solid tumor such as melanoma, head and neck, liver or kidney cancer.

The chain employs TRBV9 and TRBJ1-2; 8 bases are shared with TRBD1. In germline, CDR1 is SGDLS, CDR2 YYNGEE. The CDR3 is 15 residues long. V shed 4 bases and J 8 bases; nucleotides not matched to a gene: 13. The CDR3 DNA reads as TGTGCCAGCAGCCCGATTTCGGACAGGGTACGGGGCTACACCTTC. Translated: CASSPISDRVRGYTF.

By its share, this clone is medium-sized. This chain links TRBV6-1 with TRBJ2-1, with D hard to call. The CDR3 length is 15 residues. The V end lost 0 bases, the J end lost 0 bases, and 6 bases lay between the germline ends. The V gene's germline CDR1 is MNHNS and CDR2 SASEGT. The CDR3 nucleotides are TGTGCCAGCAGTGAAGCTGGAGTCTCCTACAATGAGCAGTTCTTC. Translated: CASSEAGVSYNEQFF.

The J gene is TRBJ2-2, the V gene TRBV4-3; 13 bases are a match to TRBD2. V lost 0 bases to trimming and J lost 2 bases; unmatched junction nucleotides: 6. The CDR3 totals 19 residues. Germline V gene data show CDR1 as LGHNA and CDR2 as YSLEER. The DNA for the CDR3 is TGCGCCAGCAGCCAAGATCCCGGACTAGCGGGGGCCAACACCGGGGAGCTGTTTTTT. The encoded protein is CASSQDPGLAGANTGELFF.

The chain employs TRBV5-4 and TRBJ2-7, with D possibly being TRBD1 (6 bases). The CDR3 is 13 amino acids. Germline V gene lookup returns CDR1 SGHNT and CDR2 YYREEE (reference sequence). Trimming shortened V by 4 bases and J by 3 bases, and 11 bases separated the two germline ends. The CDR3 coding sequence is TGTGCCAGCAGCCCGAAACAGGGCTACGAGCAGTACTTC. It yields the protein CASSPKQGYEQYF.

Only one count was recorded for this clone. This chain links TRBV5-1 with TRBJ2-7; 9 bases line up with TRBD1. J was trimmed by 3 bases and V by 2 bases; bases with no gene match: 15. Germline V gene lookup returns CDR1 SGHRS and CDR2 YFSETQ. The CDR3 has 18 amino acids. The CDR3 is CASSFSSGDREGIYEQYF. Written as DNA, the CDR3 is TGCGCCAGCAGCTTTTCAAGCGGGGACAGGGAGGGGATCTACGAGCAGTACTTC.

The chain employs TRBV19 and TRBJ2-1, with D perhaps TRBD1 or TRBD2 (6 bases each). Looked up from germline, CDR1 is LNHDA and CDR2 is SQIVND (reference sequence). CDR3 length: 14 residues. The germline V and J ends were trimmed by 6 bases and 9 bases, with 18 bases remaining between them. The CDR3 is CASSPSPGGGEQFF. The CDR3 DNA reads TGTGCCAGTAGCCCCTCTCCCGGAGGGGGTGAGCAGTTCTTC.

V usage is TRBV6-5 and J usage is TRBJ2-2; perhaps TRBD2 as D (6 bases). Looked up from germline, CDR1 is MNHEY and CDR2 is SVGAGI. V gave up 0 bases and J gave up 5 bases, with 13 bases separating them. The CDR3 has 16 residues. The CDR3 DNA sequence: TGTGCCAGCAGTTACTCGTGGGGGGAGCTAACCGGGGAGCTGTTTTTT. Translated: CASSYSWGELTGELFF.

In its sample, this clone was seen once. V gene TRBV27 combines with J gene TRBJ2-1, with D possibly being TRBD2 (6 bases). The CDR3 extends over 14 amino acids. Trimming stripped 3 bases from V and 8 bases from J, with 14 bases between. CDR1 is MNHEY and CDR2 is SMNVEV in the germline V gene (reference sequence). CDR3 residues: CASSFIGGKDEQFF. The CDR3 region has the DNA TGTGCCAGCAGTTTTATTGGGGGGAAGGATGAGCAGTTCTTC.

On this clone: Because it lacks the conserved phenylalanine or tryptophan at the end, this CDR3 is likely a read error. The DNA is left out, because the CDR3 cannot be placed on it with certainty; the CDR3 is given as TCRdb lists it. The chain recombines TRBV21-1 with TRBJ1-2. TRBV21-1 is a pseudogene. The CDR3 has 10 amino acids, counting both end residues. Here the CDR3 reads CASSTTGALG.

V usage is TRBV2 and J usage is TRBJ2-1, with unresolved D. V lost 2 bases, J lost 7 bases, and 9 bases lay in between. This CDR3 is 13 amino acids long. Per the germline V gene, CDR1 is SNHLY and CDR2 is FYNNEI. The CDR3 is CASSEFLSNEQFF. The CDR3 coding sequence is TGTGCCAGCAGTGAATTCCTTAGTAATGAGCAGTTCTTC.

In DNA form, the CDR3 reads TGCGCCAGCAGCCAAGGGAGGGGTTCGGATTCATACTTC. Translation gives CASSQGRGSDSYF. This chain joins TRBV4-3 and TRBJ2-5; the D gene is possibly TRBD2 (6 bases). Germline V gene lookup returns CDR1 LGHNA and CDR2 YSLEER. The length of the CDR3 is 13 residues. The V gene lost 1 base and the J gene lost 14 bases, with 17 bases spanning the gap.

The chain uses TRBV6-5 and TRBJ2-7; 12 bases align to TRBD2. Germline CDR1 reads MNHEY; CDR2 reads SVGAGI. The junction had 6 bases not matched to a gene; V was cut back by 4 bases and J by 5 bases. The CDR3 sequence is 15 residues long. CDR3 sequence reads: CASSSSSGGADEQYF. The CDR3 bases are TGTGCCAGCAGTTCATCTAGCGGGGGGGCCGACGAGCAGTACTTC.

This clone counts as medium-sized. The CDR3 bases are TGTGCCAGCAGTTTCGGGACTAGCGGAGACAATGAGCAGTTCTTC. Translated: CASSFGTSGDNEQFF. The chain combines TRBV6-1 with TRBJ2-1; 11 nucleotides agree with TRBD2. V lost 5 bases to trimming and J lost 5 bases; unmatched junction nucleotides: 5. From germline, CDR1 is MNHNS and CDR2 SASEGT. The length of the CDR3 is 15 residues.

This chain uses TRBV2 with TRBJ1-6; D unclear. V shed 3 bases and J shed 18 bases, with 15 bases lying between them. The CDR3 is 12 amino acids. Germline V gives CDR1 SNHLY, CDR2 FYNNEI. This chain's CDR3 is CASSDYEVSPHF. The CDR3 region has the DNA TGTGCCAGCAGTGATTATGAGGTTAGCCCCCACTTT. The full variable domain, with the rest looked up from reference TRBV2 and TRBJ1-6, is EPEVTQTPSHQVTQMGQEVILRCVPISNHLYFYWYRQILGQKVEFLVSFYNNEISEKSEIFDDQFSVERPDGSNFTLKIRSTKLEDSAMYFCASSDYEVSPHFGNGTRLTVT.

This rearrangement joins TRBV7-6 to TRBJ1-4; perhaps TRBD1 as D (5 bases). The CDR3 is 17 amino acids. Germline values: CDR1 SGHVS, CDR2 FNYEAQ. V lost 1 base and J lost 5, with 17 bases in between. CDR3 loop: CASSLEAGTRGNEKLFF. The CDR3 nucleotides are TGTGCCAGCAGCTTAGAAGCCGGGACGAGGGGAAATGAAAAACTGTTTTTT.

The chain links TRBV4-1 to TRBJ2-5; D not resolved. This CDR3 is built from 11 residues. Trimming left V 2 bases short and J 2 bases short, with 0 bases between. In germline, CDR1 is MGHRA, CDR2 YSYEKL. The CDR3 loop is CASSQQETQYF. CDR3 nucleotides: TGCGCCAGCAGCCAACAAGAGACCCAGTACTTC.

This clone has a single count. The chain recombines TRBV2 with TRBJ1-2, with D tentatively TRBD1 (5 bases). Trimming took 7 bases from V and 2 from J, leaving 8 bases between them. The germline CDR1 and CDR2 sequences are SNHLY and FYNNEI. The CDR3 loop spans 12 amino acids. The CDR3 protein is CASTGNNYGYTF. The CDR3 coding sequence is TGTGCCAGCACAGGGAACAACTATGGCTACACCTTC.